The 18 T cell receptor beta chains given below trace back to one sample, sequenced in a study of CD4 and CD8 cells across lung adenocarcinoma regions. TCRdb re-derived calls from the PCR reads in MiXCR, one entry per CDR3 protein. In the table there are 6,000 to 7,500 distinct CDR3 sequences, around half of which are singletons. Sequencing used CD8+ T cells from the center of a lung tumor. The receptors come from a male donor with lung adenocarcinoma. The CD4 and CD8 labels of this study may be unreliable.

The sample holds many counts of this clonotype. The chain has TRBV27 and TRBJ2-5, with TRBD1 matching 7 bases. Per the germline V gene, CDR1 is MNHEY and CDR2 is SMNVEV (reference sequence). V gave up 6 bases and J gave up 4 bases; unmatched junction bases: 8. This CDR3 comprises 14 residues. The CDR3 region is CASSQTGVVETQYF. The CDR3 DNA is TGTGCCAGCAGCCAAACAGGGGTGGTAGAGACCCAGTACTTC.

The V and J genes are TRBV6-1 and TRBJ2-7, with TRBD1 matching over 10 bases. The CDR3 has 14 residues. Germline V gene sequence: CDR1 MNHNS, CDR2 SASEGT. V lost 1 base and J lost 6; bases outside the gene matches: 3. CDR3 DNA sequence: TGTGCCAGCAGTGAAGGACAGGGGGCGAGCGAGCAGTACTTC. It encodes CASSEGQGASEQYF.

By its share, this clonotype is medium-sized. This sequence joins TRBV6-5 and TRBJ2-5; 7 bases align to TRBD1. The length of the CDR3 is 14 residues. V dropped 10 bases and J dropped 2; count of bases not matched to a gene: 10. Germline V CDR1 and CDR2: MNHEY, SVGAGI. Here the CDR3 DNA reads TGTGCCACAATACGGGACAGCAAACAAGAGACCCAGTACTTC. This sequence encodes CATIRDSKQETQYF.

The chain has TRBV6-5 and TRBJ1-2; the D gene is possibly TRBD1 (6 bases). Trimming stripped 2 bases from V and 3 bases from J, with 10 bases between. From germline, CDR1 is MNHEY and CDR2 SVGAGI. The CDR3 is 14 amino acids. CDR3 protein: CASSYHAGDYGYTF. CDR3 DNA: TGTGCCAGCAGTTACCATGCAGGGGACTATGGCTACACCTTC.

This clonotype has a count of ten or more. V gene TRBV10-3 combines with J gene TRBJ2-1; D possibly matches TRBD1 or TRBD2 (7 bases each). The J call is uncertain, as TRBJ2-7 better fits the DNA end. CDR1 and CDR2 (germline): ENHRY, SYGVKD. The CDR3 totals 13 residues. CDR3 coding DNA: TGTGCCATCTCTAGGGGGCGGGAGTACGAGCAGTACTTC. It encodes CAISRGREYEQYF.

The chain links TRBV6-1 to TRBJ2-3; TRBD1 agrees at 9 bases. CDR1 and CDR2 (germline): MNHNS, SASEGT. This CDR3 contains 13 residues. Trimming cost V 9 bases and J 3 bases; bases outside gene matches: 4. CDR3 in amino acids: CASGQGWTDTQYF. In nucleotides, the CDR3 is TGTGCCAGTGGACAGGGGTGGACAGATACGCAGTATTTT.

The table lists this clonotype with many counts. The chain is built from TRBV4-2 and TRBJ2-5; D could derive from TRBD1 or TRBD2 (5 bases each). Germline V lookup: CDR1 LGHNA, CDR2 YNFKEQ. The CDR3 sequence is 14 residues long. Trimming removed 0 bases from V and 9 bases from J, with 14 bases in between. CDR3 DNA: TGTGCCAGCAGCCAAGATCTTCGACCGGGACCCCAGTACTTC. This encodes CASSQDLRPGPQYF.

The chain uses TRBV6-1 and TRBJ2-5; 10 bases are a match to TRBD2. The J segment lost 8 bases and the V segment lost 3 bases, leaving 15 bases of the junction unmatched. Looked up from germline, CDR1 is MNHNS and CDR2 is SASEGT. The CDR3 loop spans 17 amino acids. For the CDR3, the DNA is TGTGCCAGCAGTGAGGGAGCGGGGGGGCGTGTCATAGATACCCAGTACTTC. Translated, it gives CASSEGAGGRVIDTQYF.

This CDR3 reads CASRGLGGHYNEQFF. The CDR3 DNA sequence: TGTGCCAGCAGGGGGTTAGGGGGTCACTACAATGAGCAGTTCTTC. The chain combines TRBV6-1 with TRBJ2-1, with D possibly being TRBD1 (6 bases). With 6 bases removed from V and 3 bases from J, the gap between germline ends came to 15 bases. The CDR3 is 15 residues long. The germline V gene has CDR1 MNHNS and CDR2 SASEGT.

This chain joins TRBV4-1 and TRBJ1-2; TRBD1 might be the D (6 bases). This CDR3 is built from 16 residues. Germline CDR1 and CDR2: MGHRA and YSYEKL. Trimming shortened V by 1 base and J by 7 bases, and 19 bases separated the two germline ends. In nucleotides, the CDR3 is TGCGCCAGCAGCCAAGTGACAAGGGGGGGCCTGGGTGGCTACACCTTC. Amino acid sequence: CASSQVTRGGLGGYTF.

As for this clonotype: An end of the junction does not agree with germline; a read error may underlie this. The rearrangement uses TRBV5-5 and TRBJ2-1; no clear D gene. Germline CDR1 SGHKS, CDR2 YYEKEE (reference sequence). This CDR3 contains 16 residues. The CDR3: CASISQPVPSHTVWAF. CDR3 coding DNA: TGTGCCAGCATAAGCCAACCTGTTCCTTCCCACACCGTCTGGGCCTTC.

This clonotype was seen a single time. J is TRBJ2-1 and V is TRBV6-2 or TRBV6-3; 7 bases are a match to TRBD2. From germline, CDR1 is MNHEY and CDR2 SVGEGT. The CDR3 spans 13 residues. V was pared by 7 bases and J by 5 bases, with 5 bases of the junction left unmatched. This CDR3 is CASTASGHNEQFF. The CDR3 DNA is TGTGCCAGCACGGCTAGCGGCCACAATGAGCAGTTCTTC.

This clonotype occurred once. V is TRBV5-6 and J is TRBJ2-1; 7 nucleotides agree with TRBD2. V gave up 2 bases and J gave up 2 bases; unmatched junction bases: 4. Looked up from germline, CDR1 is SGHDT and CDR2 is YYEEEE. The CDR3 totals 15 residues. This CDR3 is CASSFSGGAYNEQFF. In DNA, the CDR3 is TGTGCCAGCAGCTTCAGTGGGGGGGCCTACAATGAGCAGTTCTTC.

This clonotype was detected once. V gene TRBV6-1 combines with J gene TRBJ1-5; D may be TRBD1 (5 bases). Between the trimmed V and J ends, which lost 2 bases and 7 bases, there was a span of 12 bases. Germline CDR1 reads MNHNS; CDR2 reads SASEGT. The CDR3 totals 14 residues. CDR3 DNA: TGTGCCAGCAGTGAACAGGGAGCCTGGCAGCCCCAGCATTTT. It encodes CASSEQGAWQPQHF.

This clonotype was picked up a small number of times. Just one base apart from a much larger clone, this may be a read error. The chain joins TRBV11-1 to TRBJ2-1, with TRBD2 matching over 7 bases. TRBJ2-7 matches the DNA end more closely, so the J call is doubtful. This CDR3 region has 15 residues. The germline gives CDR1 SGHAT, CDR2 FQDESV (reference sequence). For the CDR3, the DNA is TGTGCCAGCAGGGAGGGGACTAACCCTTACAATGAGCAGTACTTC. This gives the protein CASREGTNPYNEQYF.

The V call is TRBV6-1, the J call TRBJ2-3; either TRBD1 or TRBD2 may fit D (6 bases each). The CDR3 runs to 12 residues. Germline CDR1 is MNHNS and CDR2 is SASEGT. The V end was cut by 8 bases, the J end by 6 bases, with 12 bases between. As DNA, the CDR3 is TGTGCCAGCCTGGGGGGCCAGGATACGCAGTATTTT. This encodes CASLGGQDTQYF.

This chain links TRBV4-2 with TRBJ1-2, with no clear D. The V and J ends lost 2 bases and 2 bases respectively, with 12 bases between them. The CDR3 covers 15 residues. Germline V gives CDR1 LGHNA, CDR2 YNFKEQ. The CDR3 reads CASSQTIMGNYGYTF. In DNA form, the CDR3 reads TGTGCCAGCAGCCAAACAATTATGGGGAACTATGGCTACACCTTC.

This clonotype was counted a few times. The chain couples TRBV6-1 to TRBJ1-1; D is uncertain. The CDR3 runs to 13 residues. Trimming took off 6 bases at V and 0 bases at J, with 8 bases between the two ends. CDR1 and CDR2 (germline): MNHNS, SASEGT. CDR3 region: CASRLRMNTEAFF. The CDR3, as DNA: TGTGCCAGCAGGCTCCGCATGAACACTGAAGCTTTCTTT.